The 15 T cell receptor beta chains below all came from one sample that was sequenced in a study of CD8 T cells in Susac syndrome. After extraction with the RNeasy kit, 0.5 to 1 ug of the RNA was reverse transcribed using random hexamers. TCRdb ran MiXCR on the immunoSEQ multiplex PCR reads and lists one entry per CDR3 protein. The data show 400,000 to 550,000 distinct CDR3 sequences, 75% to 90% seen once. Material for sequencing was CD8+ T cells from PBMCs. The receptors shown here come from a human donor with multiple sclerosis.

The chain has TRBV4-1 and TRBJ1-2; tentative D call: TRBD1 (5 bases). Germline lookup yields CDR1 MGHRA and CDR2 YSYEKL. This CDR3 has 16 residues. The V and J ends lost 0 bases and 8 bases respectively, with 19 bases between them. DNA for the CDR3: TGCGCCAGCAGCCAAGAAGTACGGCAGGGCAGGGTAGGCTACACCTTC. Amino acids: CASSQEVRQGRVGYTF.

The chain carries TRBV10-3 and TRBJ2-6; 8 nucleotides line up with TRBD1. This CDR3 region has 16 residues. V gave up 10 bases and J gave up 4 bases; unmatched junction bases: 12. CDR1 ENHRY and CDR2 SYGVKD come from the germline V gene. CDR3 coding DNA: TGTGCCACCTTCCAGGCACAGGGGGTCGGGGCCAACGTCCTGACTTTC. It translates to CATFQAQGVGANVLTF.

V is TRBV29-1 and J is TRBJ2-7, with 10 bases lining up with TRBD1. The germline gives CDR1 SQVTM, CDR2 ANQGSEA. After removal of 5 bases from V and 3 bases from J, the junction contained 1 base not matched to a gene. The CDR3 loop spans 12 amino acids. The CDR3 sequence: CSVRDRGYEQYF. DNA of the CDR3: TGCAGCGTTCGGGACAGGGGCTACGAGCAGTACTTC.

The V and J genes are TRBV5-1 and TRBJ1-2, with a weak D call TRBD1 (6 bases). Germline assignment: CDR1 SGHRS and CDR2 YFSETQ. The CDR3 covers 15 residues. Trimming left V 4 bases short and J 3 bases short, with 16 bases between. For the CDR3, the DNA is TGCGCCAGCAGCCTGGCCGGGACACCAGACTATGGCTACACCTTC. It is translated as CASSLAGTPDYGYTF.

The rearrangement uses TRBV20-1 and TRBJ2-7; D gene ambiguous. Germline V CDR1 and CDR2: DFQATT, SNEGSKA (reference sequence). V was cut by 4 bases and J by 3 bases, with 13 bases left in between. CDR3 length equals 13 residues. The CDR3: CSATTPELYEQYF. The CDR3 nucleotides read TGCAGTGCTACTACTCCTGAACTCTACGAGCAGTACTTC.

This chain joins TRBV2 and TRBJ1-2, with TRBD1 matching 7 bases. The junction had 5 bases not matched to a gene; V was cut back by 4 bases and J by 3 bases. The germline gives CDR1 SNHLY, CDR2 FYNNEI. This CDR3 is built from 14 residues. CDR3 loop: CASSVTGTDYGYTF. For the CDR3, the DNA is TGTGCCAGCAGTGTGACCGGGACAGACTATGGCTACACCTTC.

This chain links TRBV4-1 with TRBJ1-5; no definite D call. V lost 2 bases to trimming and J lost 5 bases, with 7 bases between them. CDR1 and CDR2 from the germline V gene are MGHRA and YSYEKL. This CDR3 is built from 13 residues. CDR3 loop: CASSQFRDQPQHF. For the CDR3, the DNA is TGCGCCAGCAGCCAATTTAGGGATCAGCCCCAGCATTTT.

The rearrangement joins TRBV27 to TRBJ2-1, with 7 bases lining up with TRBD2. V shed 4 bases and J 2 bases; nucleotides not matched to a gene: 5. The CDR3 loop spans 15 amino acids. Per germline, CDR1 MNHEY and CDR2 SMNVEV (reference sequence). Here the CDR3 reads CASSSGLVAYNEQFF. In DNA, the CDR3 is TGTGCCAGCAGTTCCGGACTAGTTGCCTACAATGAGCAGTTCTTC.

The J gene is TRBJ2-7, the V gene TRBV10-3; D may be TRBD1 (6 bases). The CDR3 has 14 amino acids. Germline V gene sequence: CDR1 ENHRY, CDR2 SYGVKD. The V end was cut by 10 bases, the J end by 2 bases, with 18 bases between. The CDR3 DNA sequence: TGTGCCACCAACTCGCCAGGGGCCGCCTACGAGCAGTACTTC. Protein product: CATNSPGAAYEQYF.

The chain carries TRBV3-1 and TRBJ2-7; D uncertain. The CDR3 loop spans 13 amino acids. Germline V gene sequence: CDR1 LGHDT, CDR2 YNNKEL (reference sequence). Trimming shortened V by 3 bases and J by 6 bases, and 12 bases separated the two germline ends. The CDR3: CASSHRVGTEQYF. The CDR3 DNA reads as TGTGCCAGCAGCCATCGGGTGGGAACCGAGCAGTACTTC.

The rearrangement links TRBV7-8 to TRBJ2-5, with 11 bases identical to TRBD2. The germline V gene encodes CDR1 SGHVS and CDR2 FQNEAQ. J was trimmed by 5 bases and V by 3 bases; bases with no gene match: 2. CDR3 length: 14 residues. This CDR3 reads CASSLGLAVETQYF. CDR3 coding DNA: TGTGCCAGCAGCTTGGGACTAGCGGTGGAGACCCAGTACTTC.

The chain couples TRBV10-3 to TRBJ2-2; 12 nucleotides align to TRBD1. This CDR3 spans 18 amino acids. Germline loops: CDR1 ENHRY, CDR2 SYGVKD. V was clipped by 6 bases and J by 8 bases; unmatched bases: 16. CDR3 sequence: CAISARPGQGAEAGELFF. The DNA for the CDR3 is TGTGCCATCAGCGCCCGTCCGGGACAGGGGGCGGAGGCTGGGGAGCTGTTTTTT.

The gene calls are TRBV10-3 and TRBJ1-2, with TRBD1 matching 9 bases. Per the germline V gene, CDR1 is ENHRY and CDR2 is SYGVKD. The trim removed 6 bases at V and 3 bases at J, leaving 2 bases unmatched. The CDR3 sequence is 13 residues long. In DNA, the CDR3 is TGTGCCATCAGGGGACAGGGCGACTATGGCTACACCTTC. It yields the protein CAIRGQGDYGYTF.

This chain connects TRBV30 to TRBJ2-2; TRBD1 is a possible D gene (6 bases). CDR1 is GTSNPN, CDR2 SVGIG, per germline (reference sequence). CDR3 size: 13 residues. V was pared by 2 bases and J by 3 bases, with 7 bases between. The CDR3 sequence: CAWSRTDTGELFF. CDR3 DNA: TGTGCCTGGAGTCGGACAGACACCGGGGAGCTGTTTTTT.

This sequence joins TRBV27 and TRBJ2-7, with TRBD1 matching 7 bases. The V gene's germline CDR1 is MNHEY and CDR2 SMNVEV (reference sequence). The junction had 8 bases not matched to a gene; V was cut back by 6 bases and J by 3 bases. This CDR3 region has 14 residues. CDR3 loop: CASSLRGQIYEQYF. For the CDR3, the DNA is TGTGCCAGCAGCCTTAGGGGACAGATCTACGAGCAGTACTTC.